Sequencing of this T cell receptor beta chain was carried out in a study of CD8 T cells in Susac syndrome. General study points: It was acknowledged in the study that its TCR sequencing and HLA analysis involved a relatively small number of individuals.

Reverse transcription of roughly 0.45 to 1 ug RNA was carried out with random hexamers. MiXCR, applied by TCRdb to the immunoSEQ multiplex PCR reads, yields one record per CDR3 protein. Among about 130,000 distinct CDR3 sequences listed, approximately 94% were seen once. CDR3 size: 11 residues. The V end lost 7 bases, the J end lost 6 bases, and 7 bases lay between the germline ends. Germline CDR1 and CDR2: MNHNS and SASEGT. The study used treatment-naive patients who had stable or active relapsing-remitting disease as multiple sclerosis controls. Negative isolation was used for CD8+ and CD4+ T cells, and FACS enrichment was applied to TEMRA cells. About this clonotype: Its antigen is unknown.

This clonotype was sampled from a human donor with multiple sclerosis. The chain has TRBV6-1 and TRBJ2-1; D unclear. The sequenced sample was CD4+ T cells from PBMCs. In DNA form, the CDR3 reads TGTGCCAGCATGGGCGTCAATGAGCAGTTCTTC. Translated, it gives CASMGVNEQFF.